This T cell receptor beta chain was captured in a study of graft-versus-host responses after intestinal transplantation. This CDR3 contains 13 residues. The germline gives CDR1 SNHLY, CDR2 FYNNEI. J gave up 13 bases and V 5 bases, and 11 bases lay outside the gene matches. Sequencing was performed with immunoSEQ multiplex PCR; in TCRdb, only in-frame clones are kept and a portion is missing. The table includes roughly 56,000 clones, around 90% detected once. The V gene is TRBV2, the J gene TRBJ2-1; TRBD1 matches at 7 bases. This clonotype was obtained from a human patient who received an intestinal transplant, so some T cells may come from the graft donor. Sequenced material: PBMCs, taken roughly 120 days after intestinal transplantation. CDR3 protein: CASSSTRDRSQFF. DNA for the CDR3: TGTGCCAGCAGTTCGACCCGGGACAGAAGTCAGTTCTTC.